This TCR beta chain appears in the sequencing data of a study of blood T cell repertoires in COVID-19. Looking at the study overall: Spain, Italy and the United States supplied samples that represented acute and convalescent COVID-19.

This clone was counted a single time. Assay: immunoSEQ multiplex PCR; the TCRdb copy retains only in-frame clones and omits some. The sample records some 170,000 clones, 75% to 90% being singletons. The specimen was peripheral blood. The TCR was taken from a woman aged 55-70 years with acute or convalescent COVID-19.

The CDR3 reads CASSESSGGGQPQHF. The CDR3 DNA reads as TGTGCCAGCAGTGAATCGTCAGGGGGCGGTCAGCCCCAGCATTTT. The V and J genes are TRBV6-1 and TRBJ1-5, with 8 bases matching TRBD1. From germline, CDR1 is MNHNS and CDR2 SASEGT. J lost 6 bases, V lost 2 bases, and 6 bases had no gene match. This CDR3 is built from 15 residues.